The present T cell receptor (beta chain) was sequenced within a study of shared clonotypes between healthy human individuals. Points from the study as a whole: Naive subsets typically showed greater estimated richness than memory subsets.

Donors were healthy HIV-negative adults without recent acute infections or vaccinations. The investigators split CD4+ cells into a CD45RA+ naive subset and a CD45RA-negative memory subset. Researchers ran the assay at a deep level. Data came from immunoSEQ multiplex PCR; TCRdb stores just in-frame clones and leaves some out. Found here are a few million clones, about 92% of them singletons; the top ten hold 0.11% to 0.15%. CDR1 and CDR2 from the germline V gene are SGHTA and FQGNSA. The CDR3 sequence is 16 residues long. V lost 1 base and J 3 bases, leaving 13 bases between the germline ends. With regard to this clone: Antigen specificity is unknown.

The clonotype originates from a man between 18 and 29 years old in good health. The V gene is TRBV7-2, the J gene TRBJ1-5; D is unresolved. Sequencing was performed on naive CD4+ T cells sorted from blood. This sample's subset: CD45RA+ positively selected. The CDR3 reads CASSLEARSLNQPQHF. The CDR3, as DNA: TGTGCCAGCAGCTTAGAGGCCAGGAGCCTCAATCAGCCCCAGCATTTT.